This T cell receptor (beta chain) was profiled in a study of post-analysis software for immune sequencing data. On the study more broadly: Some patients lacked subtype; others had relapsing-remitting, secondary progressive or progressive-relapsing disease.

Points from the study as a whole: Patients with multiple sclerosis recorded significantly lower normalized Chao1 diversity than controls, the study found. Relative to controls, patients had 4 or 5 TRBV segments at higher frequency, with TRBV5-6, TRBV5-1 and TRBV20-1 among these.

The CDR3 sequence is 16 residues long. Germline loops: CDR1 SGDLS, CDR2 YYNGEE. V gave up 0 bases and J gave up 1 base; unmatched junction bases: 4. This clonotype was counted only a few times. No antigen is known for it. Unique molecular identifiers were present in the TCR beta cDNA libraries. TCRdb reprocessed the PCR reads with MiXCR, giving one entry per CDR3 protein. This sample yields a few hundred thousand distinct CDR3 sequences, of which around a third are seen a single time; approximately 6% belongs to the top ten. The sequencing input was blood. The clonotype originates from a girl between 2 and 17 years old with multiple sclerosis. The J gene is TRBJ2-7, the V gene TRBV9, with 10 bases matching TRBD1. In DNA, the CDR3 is TGTGCCAGCAGCGTAGGAGCGGGACAGGGGTCCTACGAGCAGTACTTC. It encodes CASSVGAGQGSYEQYF. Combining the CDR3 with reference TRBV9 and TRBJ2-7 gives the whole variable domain DSGVTQTPKHLITATGQRVTLRCSPRSGDLSVYWYQQSLDQGLQFLIQYYNGEERAKGNILERFSAQQFPDLHSELNLSSLELGDSALYFCASSVGAGQGSYEQYFGPGTRLTVT.